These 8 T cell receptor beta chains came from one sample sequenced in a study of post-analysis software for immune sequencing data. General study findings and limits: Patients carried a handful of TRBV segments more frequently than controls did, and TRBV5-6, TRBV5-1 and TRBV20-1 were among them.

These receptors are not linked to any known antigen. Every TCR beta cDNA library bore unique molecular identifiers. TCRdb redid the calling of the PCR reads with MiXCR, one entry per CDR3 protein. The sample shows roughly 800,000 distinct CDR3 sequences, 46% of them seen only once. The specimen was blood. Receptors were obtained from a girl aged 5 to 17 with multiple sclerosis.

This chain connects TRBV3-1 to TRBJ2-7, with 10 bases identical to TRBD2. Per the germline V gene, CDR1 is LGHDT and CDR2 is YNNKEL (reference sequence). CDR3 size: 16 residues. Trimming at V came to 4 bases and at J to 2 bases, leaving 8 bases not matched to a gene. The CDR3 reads CASSPRTSGATYEQYF. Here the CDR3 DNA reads TGTGCCAGCAGCCCGAGGACTAGCGGAGCTACCTACGAGCAGTACTTC.

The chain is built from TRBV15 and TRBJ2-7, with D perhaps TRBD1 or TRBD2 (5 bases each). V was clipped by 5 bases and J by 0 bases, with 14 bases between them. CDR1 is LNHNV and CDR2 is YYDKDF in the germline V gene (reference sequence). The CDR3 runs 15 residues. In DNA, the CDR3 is TGTGCCACCAGCCAAGGGACGGAATTCTCCTACGAGCAGTACTTC. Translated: CATSQGTEFSYEQYF.

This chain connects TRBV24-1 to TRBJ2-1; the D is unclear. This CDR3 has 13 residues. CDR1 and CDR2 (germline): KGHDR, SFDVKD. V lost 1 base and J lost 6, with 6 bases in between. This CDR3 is CATSDLPLNEQFF. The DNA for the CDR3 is TGTGCCACCAGTGATTTACCACTCAATGAGCAGTTCTTC.

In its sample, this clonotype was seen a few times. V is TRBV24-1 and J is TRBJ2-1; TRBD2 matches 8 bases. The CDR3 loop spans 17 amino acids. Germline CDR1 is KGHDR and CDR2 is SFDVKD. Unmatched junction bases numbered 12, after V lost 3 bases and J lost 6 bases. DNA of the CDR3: TGTGCCACCAGTGATGCCCTTGGGACTAGTGAGTTCAATGAGCAGTTCTTC. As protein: CATSDALGTSEFNEQFF.

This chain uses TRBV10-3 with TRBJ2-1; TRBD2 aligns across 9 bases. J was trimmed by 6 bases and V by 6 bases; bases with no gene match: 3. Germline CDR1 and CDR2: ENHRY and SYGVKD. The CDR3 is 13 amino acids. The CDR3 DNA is TGTGCCATCAGGACTAGCGGAAGCAATGAGCAGTTCTTC. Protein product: CAIRTSGSNEQFF.

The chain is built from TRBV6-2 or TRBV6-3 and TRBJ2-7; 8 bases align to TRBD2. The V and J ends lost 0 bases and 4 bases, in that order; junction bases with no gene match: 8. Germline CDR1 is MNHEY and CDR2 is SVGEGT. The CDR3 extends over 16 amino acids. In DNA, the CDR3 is TGTGCCAGCAGTTACTCGATGGCGGGAGGACTATACGAGCAGTACTTC. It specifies CASSYSMAGGLYEQYF.

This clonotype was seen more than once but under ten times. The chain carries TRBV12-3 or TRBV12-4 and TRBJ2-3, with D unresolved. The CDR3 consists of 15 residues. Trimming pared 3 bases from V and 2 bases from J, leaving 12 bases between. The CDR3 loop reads CASSFGHLLTDTQYF. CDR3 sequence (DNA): TGTGCCAGCAGTTTTGGGCACCTACTCACAGATACGCAGTATTTT.

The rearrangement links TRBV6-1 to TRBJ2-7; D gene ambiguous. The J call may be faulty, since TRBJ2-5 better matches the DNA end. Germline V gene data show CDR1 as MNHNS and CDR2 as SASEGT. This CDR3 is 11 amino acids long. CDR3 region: CASSERVTQYF. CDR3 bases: TGTGCCAGCAGTGAAAGGGTGACCCAGTACTTC.